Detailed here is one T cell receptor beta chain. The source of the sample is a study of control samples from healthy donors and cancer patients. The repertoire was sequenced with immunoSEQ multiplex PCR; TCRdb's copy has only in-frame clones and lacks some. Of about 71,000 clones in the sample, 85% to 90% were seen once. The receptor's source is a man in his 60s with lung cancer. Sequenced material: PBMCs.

The CDR3 DNA reads TGTGCCAGCAGTCCCCTGGTGGGAGTTGAAGCTTTCTTT. Translation: CASSPLVGVEAFF. The chain joins TRBV27 to TRBJ1-1; unclear D gene. The CDR3 is 13 amino acids. V was cut by 5 bases and J by 7 bases, with 14 bases left in between. The germline V gene has CDR1 MNHEY and CDR2 SMNVEV (reference sequence).